The sequence of this TCR beta chain was determined in a study of T cells after posttransplantation cyclophosphamide. Study-wide results and caveats: Recipient CMV seropositivity and CMV reactivation strongly tracked TRB clonality. TRB overlap between skin or GI tissue T cells and blood was limited.

The sample holds many counts of this clone. Its antigen is unidentified. The CDR3 loop spans 18 amino acids. V lost 4 bases to trimming and J lost 0 bases; unmatched junction nucleotides: 8. Treatment was busulfan-fludarabine conditioning, a marrow graft, and cyclophosphamide on days +3 and +4. Measured with immunoSEQ multiplex PCR; TCRdb has only the in-frame clones, and not every one. The sample shows a few thousand clones, none of them appearing just once. The sequence was obtained from a female patient between 55 and 75 years old who received an allogeneic stem cell transplant from an unrelated donor, was CMV-positive, and had acute GVHD only. Some T cells may trace back to the graft donor. This chain links TRBV12-3 or TRBV12-4 with TRBJ2-3; 12 bases map to TRBD2. The input for sequencing was PBMCs, taken after an allogeneic stem cell transplant with post-transplant cyclophosphamide. The DNA of the CDR3 is TGTGCCAGCAGTTCCGGGATACTAGCGGGGGGTAGCACAGATACGCAGTATTTT. Translating it yields CASSSGILAGGSTDTQYF.